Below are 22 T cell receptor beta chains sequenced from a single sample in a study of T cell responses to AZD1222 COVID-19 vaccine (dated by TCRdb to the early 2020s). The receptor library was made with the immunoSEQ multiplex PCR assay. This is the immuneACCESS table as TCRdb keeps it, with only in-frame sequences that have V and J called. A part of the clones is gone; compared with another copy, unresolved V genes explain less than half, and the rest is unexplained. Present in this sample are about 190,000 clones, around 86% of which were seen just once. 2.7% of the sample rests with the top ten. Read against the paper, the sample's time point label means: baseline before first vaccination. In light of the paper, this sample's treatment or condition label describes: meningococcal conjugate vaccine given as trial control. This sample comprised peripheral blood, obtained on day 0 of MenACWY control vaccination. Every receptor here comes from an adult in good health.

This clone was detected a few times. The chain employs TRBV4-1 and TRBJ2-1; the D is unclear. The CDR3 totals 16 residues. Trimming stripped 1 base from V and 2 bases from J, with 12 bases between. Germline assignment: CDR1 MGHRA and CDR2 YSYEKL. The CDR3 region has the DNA TGCGCCAGCAGCCAAGTGGACCTCGTTACCTACAATGAGCAGTTCTTC. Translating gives CASSQVDLVTYNEQFF.

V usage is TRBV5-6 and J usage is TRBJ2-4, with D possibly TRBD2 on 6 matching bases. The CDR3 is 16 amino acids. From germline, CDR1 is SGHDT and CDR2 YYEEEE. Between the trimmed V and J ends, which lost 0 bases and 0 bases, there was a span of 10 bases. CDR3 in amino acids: CASSLEAGLAKNIQYF. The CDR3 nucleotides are TGTGCCAGCAGCTTGGAGGCGGGGTTAGCCAAAAACATTCAGTACTTC.

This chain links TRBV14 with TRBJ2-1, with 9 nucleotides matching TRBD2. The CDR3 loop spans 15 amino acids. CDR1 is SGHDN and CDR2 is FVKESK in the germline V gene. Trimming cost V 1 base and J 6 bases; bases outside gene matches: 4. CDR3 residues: CASSQGLAVGNEQFF. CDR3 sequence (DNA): TGTGCCAGCAGCCAAGGACTAGCGGTAGGCAATGAGCAGTTCTTC. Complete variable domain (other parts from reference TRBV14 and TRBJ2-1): EAGVTQFPSHSVIEKGQTVTLRCDPISGHDNLYWYRRVMGKEIKFLLHFVKESKQDESGMPNNRFLAERTGGTYSTLKVQPAELEDSGVYFCASSQGLAVGNEQFFGPGTRLTVL.

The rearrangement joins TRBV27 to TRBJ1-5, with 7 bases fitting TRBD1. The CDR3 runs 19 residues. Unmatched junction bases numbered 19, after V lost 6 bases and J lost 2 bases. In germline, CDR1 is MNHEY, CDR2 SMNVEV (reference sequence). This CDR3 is CASRPRGRPSVLGNQPQHF. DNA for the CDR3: TGTGCCAGCAGGCCTAGGGGGCGCCCCAGTGTGTTGGGCAATCAGCCCCAGCATTTT.

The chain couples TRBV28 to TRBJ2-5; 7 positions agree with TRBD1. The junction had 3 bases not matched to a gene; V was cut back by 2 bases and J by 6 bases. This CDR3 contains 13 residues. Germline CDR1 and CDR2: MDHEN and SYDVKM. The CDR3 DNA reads TGTGCCAGCAGTTTAGAGGGGGCCCAGACCCAGTACTTC. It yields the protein CASSLEGAQTQYF.

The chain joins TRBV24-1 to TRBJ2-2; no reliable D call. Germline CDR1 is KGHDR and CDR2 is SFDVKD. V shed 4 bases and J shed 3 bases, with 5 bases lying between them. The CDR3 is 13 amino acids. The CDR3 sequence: CATSEFDTGELFF. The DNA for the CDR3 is TGTGCCACCAGTGAATTTGACACCGGGGAGCTGTTTTTT.

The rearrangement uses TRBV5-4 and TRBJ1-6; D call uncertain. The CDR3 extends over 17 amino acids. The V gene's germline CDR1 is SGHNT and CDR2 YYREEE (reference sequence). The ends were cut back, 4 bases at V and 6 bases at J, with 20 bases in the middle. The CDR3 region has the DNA TGTGCCAGCAGCGTGGAGACCGGGCGTTTTGGTAATTCACCCCTCCACTTT. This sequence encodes CASSVETGRFGNSPLHF. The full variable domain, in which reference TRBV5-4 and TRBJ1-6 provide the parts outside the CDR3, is ETGVTQSPTHLIKTRGQQVTLRCSSQSGHNTVSWYQQALGQGPQFIFQYYREEENGRGNFPPRFSGLQFPNYSSELNVNALELDDSALYLCASSVETGRFGNSPLHFGNGTRLTVT.

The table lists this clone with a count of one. In DNA, the CDR3 is TGTGCCAGCAGTGGAAGCTCCTATAATTCACCCCTCCACTTT. It yields the protein CASSGSSYNSPLHF. V usage is TRBV25-1 and J usage is TRBJ1-6; no clear D. Trimming took 4 bases from V and 0 from J, leaving 4 bases between them. The germline V gene encodes CDR1 MGHDK and CDR2 SYGVNS. This CDR3 is built from 14 residues. The variable domain in full, completed from reference TRBV25-1 and TRBJ1-6, reads EADIYQTPRYLVIGTGKKITLECSQTMGHDKMYWYQQDPGMELHLIHYSYGVNSTEKGDLSSESTVSRIRTEHFPLTLESARPSHTSQYLCASSGSSYNSPLHFGNGTRLTVT.

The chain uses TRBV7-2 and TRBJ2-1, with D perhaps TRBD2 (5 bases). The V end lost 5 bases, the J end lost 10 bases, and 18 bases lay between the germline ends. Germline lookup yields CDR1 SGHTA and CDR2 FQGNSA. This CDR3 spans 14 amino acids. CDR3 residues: CASSAYPDSNEQFF. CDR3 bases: TGTGCCAGCAGCGCCTATCCGGACTCAAACGAGCAGTTCTTC.

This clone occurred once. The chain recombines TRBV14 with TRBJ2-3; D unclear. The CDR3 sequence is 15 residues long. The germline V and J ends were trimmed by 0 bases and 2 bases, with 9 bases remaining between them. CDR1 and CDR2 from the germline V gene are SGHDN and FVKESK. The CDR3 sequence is CASSQDGWNTDTQYF. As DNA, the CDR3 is TGTGCCAGCAGCCAAGATGGGTGGAACACAGATACGCAGTATTTT.

The CDR3 coding sequence is TGTGCCAGCAGCGTAGGGTTGGGTGAAGCTTTCTTT. Its protein is CASSVGLGEAFF. The chain links TRBV9 to TRBJ1-1; D is undetermined. Between the trimmed V and J ends, which lost 0 bases and 7 bases, there was a span of 7 bases. This CDR3 spans 12 amino acids. CDR1 and CDR2 (germline): SGDLS, YYNGEE.

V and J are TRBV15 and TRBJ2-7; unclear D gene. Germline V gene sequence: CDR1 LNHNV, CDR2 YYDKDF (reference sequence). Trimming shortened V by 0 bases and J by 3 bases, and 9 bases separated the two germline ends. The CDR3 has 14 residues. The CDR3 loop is CATSRDRVNYEQYF. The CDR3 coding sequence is TGTGCCACCAGCAGAGATCGCGTCAACTACGAGCAGTACTTC.

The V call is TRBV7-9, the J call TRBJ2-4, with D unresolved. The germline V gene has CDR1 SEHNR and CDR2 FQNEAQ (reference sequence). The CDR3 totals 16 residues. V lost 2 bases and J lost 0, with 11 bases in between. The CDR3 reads CASSLSGQLAKNIQYF. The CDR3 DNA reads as TGTGCCAGCAGCTTATCGGGCCAGCTAGCCAAAAACATTCAGTACTTC.

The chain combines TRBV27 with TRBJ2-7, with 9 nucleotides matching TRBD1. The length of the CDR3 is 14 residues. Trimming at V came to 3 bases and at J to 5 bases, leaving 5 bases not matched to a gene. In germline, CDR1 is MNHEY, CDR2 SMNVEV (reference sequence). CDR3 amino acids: CASSFTGTGNEQYF. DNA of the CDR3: TGTGCCAGCAGTTTCACCGGGACAGGGAACGAGCAGTACTTC.

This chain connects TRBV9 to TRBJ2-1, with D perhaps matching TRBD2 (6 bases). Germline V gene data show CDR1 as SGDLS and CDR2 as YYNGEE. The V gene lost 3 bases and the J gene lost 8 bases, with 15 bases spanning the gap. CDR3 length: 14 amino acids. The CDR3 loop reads CASSAPGGSDEQFF. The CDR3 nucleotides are TGTGCCAGCAGCGCACCTGGAGGGAGCGATGAGCAGTTCTTC. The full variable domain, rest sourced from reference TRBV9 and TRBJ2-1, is DSGVTQTPKHLITATGQRVTLRCSPRSGDLSVYWYQQSLDQGLQFLIQYYNGEERAKGNILERFSAQQFPDLHSELNLSSLELGDSALYFCASSAPGGSDEQFFGPGTRLTVL.

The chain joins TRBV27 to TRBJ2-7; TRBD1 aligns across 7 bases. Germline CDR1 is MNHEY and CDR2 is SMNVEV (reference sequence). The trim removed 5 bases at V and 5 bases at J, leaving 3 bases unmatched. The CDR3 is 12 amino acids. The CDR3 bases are TGTGCCAGCAGTACCGGGACAGACGAGCAGTACTTC. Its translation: CASSTGTDEQYF.

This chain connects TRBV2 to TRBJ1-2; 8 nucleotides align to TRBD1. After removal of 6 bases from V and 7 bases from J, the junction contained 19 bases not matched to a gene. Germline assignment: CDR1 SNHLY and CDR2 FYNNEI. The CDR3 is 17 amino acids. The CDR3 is CASSASAGTGRARGYTF. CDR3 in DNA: TGTGCCAGCAGCGCCTCTGCCGGGACAGGCAGGGCTCGTGGCTACACCTTC.

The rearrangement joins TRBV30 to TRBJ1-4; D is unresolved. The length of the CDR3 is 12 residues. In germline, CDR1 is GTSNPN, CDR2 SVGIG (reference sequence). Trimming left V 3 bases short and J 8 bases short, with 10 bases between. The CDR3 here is CAWRLPREKLFF. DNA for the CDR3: TGTGCCTGGAGGTTGCCCCGGGAAAAACTGTTTTTT.

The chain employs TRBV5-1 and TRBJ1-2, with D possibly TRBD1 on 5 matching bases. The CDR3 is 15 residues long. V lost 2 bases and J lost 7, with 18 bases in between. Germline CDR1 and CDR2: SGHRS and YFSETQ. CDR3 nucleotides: TGCGCCAGCAGCTTCATATGGGAGGGACGTGGTGGCTACACCTTC. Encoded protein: CASSFIWEGRGGYTF. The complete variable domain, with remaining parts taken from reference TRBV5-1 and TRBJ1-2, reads KAGVTQTPRYLIKTRGQQVTLSCSPISGHRSVSWYQQTPGQGLQFLFEYFSETQRNKGNFPGRFSGRQFSNSRSEMNVSTLELGDSALYLCASSFIWEGRGGYTFGSGTRLTVV.

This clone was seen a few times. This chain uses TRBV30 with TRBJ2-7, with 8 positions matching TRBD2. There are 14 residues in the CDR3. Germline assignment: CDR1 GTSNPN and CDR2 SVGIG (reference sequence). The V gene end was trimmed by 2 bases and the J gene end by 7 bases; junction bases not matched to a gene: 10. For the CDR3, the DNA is TGTGCCTGGAGTCACAGCGGGAGTTTCAGGGAGCAGTACTTC. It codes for CAWSHSGSFREQYF.

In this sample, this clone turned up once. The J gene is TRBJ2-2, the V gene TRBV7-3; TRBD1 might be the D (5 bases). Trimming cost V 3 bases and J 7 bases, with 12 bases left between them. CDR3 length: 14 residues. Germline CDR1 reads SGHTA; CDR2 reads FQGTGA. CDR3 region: CASSFVGVRGELFF. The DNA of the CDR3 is TGTGCCAGCAGCTTCGTAGGGGTTCGCGGGGAGCTGTTTTTT.

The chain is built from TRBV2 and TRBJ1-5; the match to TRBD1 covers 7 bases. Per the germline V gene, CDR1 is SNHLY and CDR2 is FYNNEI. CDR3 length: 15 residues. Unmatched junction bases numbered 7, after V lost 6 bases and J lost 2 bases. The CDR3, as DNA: TGTGCCAGCAGCGTAAACAGGGGTGGCAATCAGCCCCAGCATTTT. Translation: CASSVNRGGNQPQHF.